Following are 8 T cell receptor beta chains from one sample sequenced in a study of blood T cell repertoires in COVID-19. Generated by immunoSEQ multiplex PCR, the TCRdb table keeps only in-frame clones and is missing some. The sample lists 200,000 to 250,000 clones; more than 70% were seen once. Specimen: peripheral blood. Receptors were obtained from a woman over 75 with acute or convalescent COVID-19.

The chain carries TRBV5-4 and TRBJ2-5, with 9 bases that match TRBD2. Germline V gives CDR1 SGHNT, CDR2 YYREEE (reference sequence). This CDR3 region has 14 residues. Losses at the gene ends were 2 bases for V and 3 bases for J; bases not matched to a gene: 2. CDR3 loop: CASSLRTSEETQYF. Here the CDR3 DNA reads TGTGCCAGCAGCTTAAGGACTAGCGAAGAGACCCAGTACTTC.

V is TRBV5-1 and J is TRBJ2-1; a weak D match, TRBD2 (5 bases). CDR3 length equals 13 residues. Trimming pared 3 bases from V and 4 bases from J, leaving 8 bases between. Germline V gene sequence: CDR1 SGHRS, CDR2 YFSETQ. CDR3 coding DNA: TGCGCCAGCAGCTACGGGGTGTACAATGAGCAGTTCTTC. This gives the protein CASSYGVYNEQFF.

This chain joins TRBV5-6 and TRBJ1-5, with D tentatively TRBD1 (5 bases). Looked up from germline, CDR1 is SGHDT and CDR2 is YYEEEE. The CDR3 contains 15 residues. Trimming removed 3 bases from V and 7 bases from J, with 17 bases in between. For the CDR3, the DNA is TGTGCCAGCAGCTCGGGCATGAGGCAGGGCCAGCCCCAGCATTTT. Protein: CASSSGMRQGQPQHF.

V is TRBV29-1 and J is TRBJ1-2; the D is unclear. Germline assignment: CDR1 SQVTM and CDR2 ANQGSEA. V was cut by 6 bases and J by 4 bases, with 27 bases left in between. The CDR3 loop spans 17 amino acids. The CDR3, as DNA: TGCAGCGTAACCAACGCCGGGAGGAACCTACACTTCTATGGCTACACCTTC. Translating gives CSVTNAGRNLHFYGYTF.

The chain links TRBV15 to TRBJ2-3; 15 nucleotides align to TRBD2. The CDR3 has 20 amino acids. The junction had 8 bases not matched to a gene; V was cut back by 1 base and J by 0 bases. Germline V gene lookup returns CDR1 LNHNV and CDR2 YYDKDF (reference sequence). CDR3 bases: TGTGCCACCAGCAGAGTTAGGACTAGCGGGGGGGCCGGTAGCACAGATACGCAGTATTTT. Its translation is CATSRVRTSGGAGSTDTQYF.

This chain connects TRBV5-1 to TRBJ2-7; 7 nucleotides match TRBD1. Germline CDR1 is SGHRS and CDR2 is YFSETQ. CDR3 length equals 13 residues. The V segment lost 4 bases and the J segment 1 base; nucleotides outside the gene matches: 2. CDR3 coding DNA: TGCGCCAGCAGCCCGGGACAGTCCTACGAGCAGTACTTC. This codes for CASSPGQSYEQYF.

The CDR3, as DNA: TGTGCCAGCAGTTACGGGGGCGGAATGAACACTGAAGCTTTCTTT. This encodes CASSYGGGMNTEAFF. The chain has TRBV6-5 and TRBJ1-1; D is possibly TRBD1 (6 bases). The CDR3 consists of 15 residues. Trimming left V 2 bases short and J 0 bases short, with 10 bases between. Germline V gene lookup returns CDR1 MNHEY and CDR2 SVGAGI.

This chain uses TRBV3-1 (or the pseudogene TRBV3-2) with TRBJ1-6; 9 bases are shared with TRBD1. Germline V lookup: CDR1 LGHDT, CDR2 YNNKEL (reference sequence). The trim removed 3 bases at V and 9 bases at J, leaving 6 bases unmatched. The CDR3 has 15 residues. The CDR3 protein is CASSQGTGQGSPLHF. The CDR3 DNA reads as TGTGCCAGCAGCCAGGGGACAGGGCAGGGTTCACCCCTCCACTTT.